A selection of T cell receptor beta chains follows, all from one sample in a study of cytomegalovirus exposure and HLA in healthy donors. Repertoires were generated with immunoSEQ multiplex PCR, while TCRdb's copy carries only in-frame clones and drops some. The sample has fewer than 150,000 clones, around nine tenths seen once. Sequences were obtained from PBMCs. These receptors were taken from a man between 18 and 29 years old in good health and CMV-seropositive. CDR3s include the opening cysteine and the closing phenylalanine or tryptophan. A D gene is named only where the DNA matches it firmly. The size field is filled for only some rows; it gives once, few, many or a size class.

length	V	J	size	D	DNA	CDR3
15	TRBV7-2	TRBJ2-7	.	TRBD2	TGTGCCAGCAGCCTAACTAGCGGCAGCTCCTACGAGCAGTACTTC	CASSLTSGSSYEQYF
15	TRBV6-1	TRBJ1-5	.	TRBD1	TGTGCCAGCAGCCCCAGGGGGCGCGGGAATCAGCCCCAGCATTTT	CASSPRGRGNQPQHF
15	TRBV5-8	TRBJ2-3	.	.	TGTGCCAGCAGCTATCGGGTCATGTGGTCAGATACGCAGTATTTT	CASSYRVMWSDTQYF
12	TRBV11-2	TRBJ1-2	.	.	TGTGCCAGCAGCCCCGAGGGCTATGGCTACACCTTC	CASSPEGYGYTF
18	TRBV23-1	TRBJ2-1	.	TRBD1	TGCGCCAGCAGTCTCGGGACAGGGGGCGCGGGGTGCTACAATGAGCAGTTCTTC	CASSLGTGGAGCYNEQFF
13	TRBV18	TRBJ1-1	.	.	TGTGCCAGCTCTTTCGGGGGAGGGACTGAAGCTTTCTTT	CASSFGGGTEAFF
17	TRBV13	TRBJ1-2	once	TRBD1	TGTGCCAGCAGCTCGGGACAGGGCTTTATGGCTAGGTATGGCTACACCTTC	CASSSGQGFMARYGYTF
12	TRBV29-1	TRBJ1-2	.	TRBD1	TGCAGCGTAGAAACAGGGGGCGGTACGCCCACCTTC	CSVETGGGTPTF
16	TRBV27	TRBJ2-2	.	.	TGTGCCAGCAGTTGGGAGGCGGAGGCGAACACCGGGGAGCTGTTTTTT	CASSWEAEANTGELFF
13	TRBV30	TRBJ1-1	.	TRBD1	TGTGCCTGGAATGAGGGACAGGGGAGGGGAGCTTTCTTT	CAWNEGQGRGAFF
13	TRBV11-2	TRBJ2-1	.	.	TGTGCCAGCAGCCAGGGAGTTGGGGGGAAGCAGTTCTTC	CASSQGVGGKQFF
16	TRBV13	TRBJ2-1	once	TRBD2	TGTGCCAGCAGCTTAATTTTGGATACTAGCGGCAATGAGCAGTTCTTC	CASSLILDTSGNEQFF
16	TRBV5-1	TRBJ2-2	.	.	TGCGCCAGCAGCTTGGCCTTTGCGGGAAACACCGGGGAGCTGTTTTTT	CASSLAFAGNTGELFF